This passage covers 18 T cell receptor beta chains from one sample sequenced in a study of OX40 agonist ivuxolimab in advanced cancers. Measured with immunoSEQ multiplex PCR; TCRdb has only the in-frame clones, and not every one. Of roughly 49,000 clones in the sample, 60% to 80% are singletons; the top ten hold roughly 7.9%. Sample: CD4+ or CD8+ T cells sorted from blood, taken in a trial of the OX40 agonist ivuxolimab. The receptors stem from an adult with an advanced solid tumor such as melanoma, head and neck, liver or kidney cancer.

The chain is built from TRBV9 and TRBJ2-5, with 9 bases lining up with TRBD2. Looked up from germline, CDR1 is SGDLS and CDR2 is YYNGEE. Trimming at V came to 6 bases and at J to 5 bases, leaving 8 bases not matched to a gene. The CDR3 is 14 residues long. The CDR3 bases are TGTGCCAGCACCTCTAGCGGGACTGCGGAGACCCAGTACTTC. Translated, it gives CASTSSGTAETQYF.

This chain links TRBV11-2 with TRBJ2-2; D is undetermined. The V and J ends lost 0 bases and 7 bases respectively, with 6 bases between them. The V gene's germline CDR1 is SGHAT and CDR2 FQNNGV. CDR3 length: 13 amino acids. The CDR3 spells CASSLDIGGELFF. In DNA, the CDR3 is TGTGCCAGCAGCTTAGATATTGGCGGGGAGCTGTTTTTT. Supplemented by reference TRBV11-2 and TRBJ2-2, the full variable domain reads EAGVAQSPRYKIIEKRQSVAFWCNPISGHATLYWYQQILGQGPKLLIQFQNNGVVDDSQLPKDRFSAERLKGVDSTLKIQPAKLEDSAVYLCASSLDIGGELFFGEGSRLTVL.

This clone was picked up a small number of times. This CDR3 is CASSEYARAEAFF. The CDR3 nucleotides read TGCGCCAGCAGTGAGTATGCAAGGGCTGAAGCTTTCTTT. This chain links TRBV10-2 with TRBJ1-1, with D uncertain. CDR3 size: 13 residues. Trimming removed 1 base from V and 6 bases from J, with 9 bases in between. The V gene's germline CDR1 is WSHSY and CDR2 SAAADI.

This chain connects TRBV7-9 to TRBJ1-1; D remains unclear. The length of the CDR3 is 14 residues. V lost 3 bases and J 1 base, leaving 9 bases between the germline ends. The germline V gene has CDR1 SEHNR and CDR2 FQNEAQ (reference sequence). CDR3 in DNA: TGTGCCAGCAGCTTGGACGCATGGAACACTGAAGCTTTCTTT. Protein sequence: CASSLDAWNTEAFF.

J is TRBJ2-7 and V is TRBV29-1; 9 nucleotides agree with TRBD1. Trimming removed 7 bases from V and 7 bases from J; junction bases left unmatched: 11. Germline CDR1 SQVTM, CDR2 ANQGSEA. This CDR3 spans 13 amino acids. CDR3 in DNA: TGCAGCGCAGGGACAGGGCTGCGGGGGGAGCAGTACTTC. Translation: CSAGTGLRGEQYF.

The chain combines TRBV6-5 with TRBJ1-2; 9 bases map to TRBD1. Losses at the gene ends were 2 bases for V and 6 bases for J; bases not matched to a gene: 4. Germline V CDR1 and CDR2: MNHEY, SVGAGI. This CDR3 contains 14 residues. The CDR3 DNA reads TGTGCCAGCAGTTACGGCCGGACAGGGGATGGCTACACCTTC. Protein sequence: CASSYGRTGDGYTF.

J is TRBJ1-4 and V is TRBV19; 8 bases agree with TRBD1. The J segment lost 6 bases and the V segment lost 3 bases, leaving 9 bases of the junction unmatched. The CDR3 runs 16 residues. CDR1 is LNHDA, CDR2 SQIVND, per germline (reference sequence). The CDR3 loop is CASSIMVTGDDEKLFF. For the CDR3, the DNA is TGTGCCAGTAGTATTATGGTGACAGGGGACGATGAAAAACTGTTTTTT.

This clone was detected only once. The chain is built from TRBV2 and TRBJ2-7, with 10 positions matching TRBD2. V gave up 3 bases and J gave up 6 bases; unmatched junction bases: 2. Germline V lookup: CDR1 SNHLY, CDR2 FYNNEI. This CDR3 region has 13 residues. The CDR3 DNA follows: TGTGCCAGCAGTGATTCTAGCGGGAGCGAGCAGTACTTC. Its protein product is CASSDSSGSEQYF.

On this clone itself: Other DNA sequences in the same sample also yield this CDR3. This chain uses TRBV5-1 with TRBJ1-2; possible D gene TRBD1, 6 bases. CDR1 and CDR2 (germline): SGHRS, YFSETQ. The CDR3 runs to 14 residues. The V end lost 2 bases, the J end lost 4 bases, and 12 bases lay between the germline ends. For the CDR3, the DNA is TGCGCCAGCAGCTTACAGGGTGAGAGCTATGGCTACACCTTC. Protein sequence: CASSLQGESYGYTF.

The CDR3 region is CASSVVVGSGNTIYF. The CDR3 nucleotides are TGTGCCAGCAGCGTAGTGGTTGGGAGCGGAAACACCATATATTTT. The chain joins TRBV6-5 to TRBJ1-3; no firm D call. CDR3 length: 15 residues. V was pared by 6 bases and J by 4 bases, with 16 bases between. From germline, CDR1 is MNHEY and CDR2 SVGAGI.

This clone turned up a few times. J is TRBJ1-1 and V is TRBV5-4, with a tentative D call TRBD1 (6 bases). Per the germline V gene, CDR1 is SGHNT and CDR2 is YYREEE (reference sequence). The CDR3 loop spans 13 amino acids. V lost 4 bases, J lost 5 bases, and 12 bases lay in between. The CDR3 protein is CASSPTGSTEAFF. Written as DNA, the CDR3 is TGTGCCAGCAGCCCTACAGGGTCGACTGAAGCTTTCTTT.

This chain connects TRBV6-5 to TRBJ1-2, with a tentative D call TRBD1 (5 bases). Germline V lookup: CDR1 MNHEY, CDR2 SVGAGI. Trimming took 5 bases from V and 14 from J, leaving 21 bases between them. The CDR3 covers 13 residues. Here the CDR3 reads CASSKFSGTVGTF. The DNA of the CDR3 is TGTGCCAGCAGTAAATTCTCCGGGACTGTGGGAACCTTC.

V is TRBV7-8 and J is TRBJ2-1, with 7 bases fitting TRBD2. Germline-derived CDR1 and CDR2 are SGHVS and FQNEAQ. The CDR3 length is 14 residues. J was trimmed by 7 bases and V by 1 base; bases with no gene match: 4. The chain's CDR3 is CASSLGGSGNEQFF. The CDR3 DNA reads TGTGCCAGCAGCTTAGGCGGGAGCGGTAATGAGCAGTTCTTC.

This chain joins TRBV7-2 and TRBJ1-2, with D hard to call. With 5 bases removed from V and 8 bases from J, the gap between germline ends came to 21 bases. CDR3 size: 15 residues. Looked up from germline, CDR1 is SGHTA and CDR2 is FQGNSA. Here the CDR3 reads CASSPVGWGREGYTF. In nucleotides, the CDR3 is TGTGCCAGCAGCCCCGTCGGGTGGGGTAGGGAGGGCTACACCTTC. The full variable domain, rest sourced from reference TRBV7-2 and TRBJ1-2, is GAGVSQSPSNKVTEKGKDVELRCDPISGHTALYWYRQSLGQGLEFLIYFQGNSAPDKSGLPSDRFSAERTGGSVSTLTIQRTQQEDSAVYLCASSPVGWGREGYTFGSGTRLTVV.

The genes are TRBV7-8 and TRBJ2-5; 9 bases match TRBD1. The junction had 5 bases not matched to a gene; V was cut back by 1 base and J by 5 bases. Germline values: CDR1 SGHVS, CDR2 FQNEAQ. The CDR3 has 15 residues. The CDR3 DNA reads TGTGCCAGCAGCTTAGTACAGGGGGCAGGGGAGACCCAGTACTTC. It codes for CASSLVQGAGETQYF.

The genes are TRBV6-5 and TRBJ1-5; TRBD1 is a possible D gene (5 bases). Deletions cut 0 bases from V and 6 bases from J, with 15 bases between. The CDR3 covers 16 residues. Germline V CDR1 and CDR2: MNHEY, SVGAGI. The CDR3 here is CASSYSIPRGGQPQHF. As DNA, the CDR3 is TGTGCCAGCAGTTACTCGATCCCTAGGGGAGGTCAGCCCCAGCATTTT.

The chain links TRBV20-1 to TRBJ1-2, with D maybe TRBD1 (6 bases). The germline V and J ends were trimmed by 3 bases and 9 bases, with 11 bases remaining between them. The CDR3 is made up of 11 amino acids. CDR1 and CDR2 (germline): DFQATT, SNEGSKA (reference sequence). In nucleotides, the CDR3 is TGCAGTGCTAGTCCGGGGGACAGCTACACCTTC. It yields the protein CSASPGDSYTF.

The chain has TRBV19 and TRBJ1-5, with D perhaps matching TRBD1 (6 bases). V gave up 0 bases and J gave up 7 bases, with 13 bases separating them. The germline V gene has CDR1 LNHDA and CDR2 SQIVND (reference sequence). This CDR3 is 15 amino acids long. The CDR3 DNA reads TGTGCCAGTAGTATAGACCCAGGGGCGGTACAGCCCCAGCATTTT. This gives the protein CASSIDPGAVQPQHF.